Below, 26 T cell receptor beta chains from the same sample are listed, as sequenced in a study of beta chain features in type 1 diabetes. All of the isolated RNA was reverse transcribed, so expressed TCRB transcripts were sequenced. Using immunoSEQ multiplex PCR, the repertoire was profiled, and TCRdb retains in-frame clones only, with some absent. The data show about 140,000 clones, approximately 10% seen once. The sample comprised central memory CD4+ T cells from blood. All receptors derive from a woman between 40 and 55 years old in good health.

Details on this clone: Sequence at one end of the junction differs from germline and may be a read error. The genes are TRBV7-9 and TRBJ1-5; D gene ambiguous. This CDR3 is 13 amino acids long. The germline gives CDR1 SEHNR, CDR2 FQNEAQ (reference sequence). CDR3 residues: CASSVARNQPQHF. In nucleotides, the CDR3 is TGTGCCAGCAGCGTAGCCAGGAATCAGCCCCAGCATTTT.

This chain uses TRBV11-2 with TRBJ1-1; D might be TRBD1 (5 bases). The CDR3 runs to 14 residues. V lost 3 bases and J 3 bases, leaving 11 bases between the germline ends. Looked up from germline, CDR1 is SGHAT and CDR2 is FQNNGV. This CDR3 is CASSLVGGYTEAFF. CDR3 nucleotides: TGTGCCAGCAGCTTGGTTGGGGGGTACACTGAAGCTTTCTTT.

This clone turned up a few times. The chain employs TRBV4-1 and TRBJ1-1, with D possibly matching TRBD1 (5 bases). The CDR3 runs 16 residues. Trimming cost V 1 base and J 9 bases, with 21 bases left between them. Germline V lookup: CDR1 MGHRA, CDR2 YSYEKL. The CDR3 coding sequence is TGCGCCAGCAGCCAAGCACTCCTGCCCAGGGAAGGAAAAGCTTTCTTT. It encodes CASSQALLPREGKAFF.

This chain uses TRBV11-2 with TRBJ2-2; D gene unclear. The V gene lost 2 bases and the J gene lost 5 bases, with 9 bases spanning the gap. Germline V gene data show CDR1 as SGHAT and CDR2 as FQNNGV. The CDR3 has 14 amino acids. CDR3 sequence (DNA): TGTGCCAGCAGCTTAAATGGGCCGACCGGGGAGCTGTTTTTT. It yields the protein CASSLNGPTGELFF.

This clone was found many times. In DNA form, the CDR3 reads TGTGCCAGCAGCGGGGTGGGGACAAACCAAAACATTCAGTACTTC. This codes for CASSGVGTNQNIQYF. This chain connects TRBV7-8 to TRBJ2-4; tentative D call: TRBD1 (6 bases). This CDR3 spans 15 amino acids. V was trimmed by 5 bases and J by 5 bases, leaving 16 bases between them. The germline gives CDR1 SGHVS, CDR2 FQNEAQ.

This clone showed up just a few times. V and J are TRBV4-2 and TRBJ1-2; D gene uncertain. The CDR3 extends over 13 amino acids. With 0 bases removed from V and 3 bases from J, the gap between germline ends came to 5 bases. From germline, CDR1 is LGHNA and CDR2 YNFKEQ. CDR3 sequence reads: CASSQETDYGYTF. Here the CDR3 DNA reads TGTGCCAGCAGCCAAGAAACGGACTATGGCTACACCTTC.

This clone was counted only a few times. This sequence joins TRBV14 and TRBJ2-7; 10 bases align to TRBD1. Germline CDR1 is SGHDN and CDR2 is FVKESK. This CDR3 spans 15 amino acids. V was clipped by 4 bases and J by 5 bases; unmatched bases: 8. Here the CDR3 DNA reads TGTGCCAGCAGCCCCAATTGGGACAGGGGACACGAGCAGTACTTC. It encodes CASSPNWDRGHEQYF.

This chain connects TRBV7-6 to TRBJ2-1; 8 positions agree with TRBD1. Germline lookup yields CDR1 SGHVS and CDR2 FNYEAQ. There are 14 residues in the CDR3. The ends lost 5 bases at V and 6 bases at J; junction bases unmatched: 6. Here the CDR3 DNA reads TGTGCCAGCAGCCGAGACAGGGGAGGCAATGAGCAGTTCTTC. Translating gives CASSRDRGGNEQFF. The full variable domain, with the rest looked up from reference TRBV7-6 and TRBJ2-1, is GAGVSQSPRYKVTKRGQDVALRCDPISGHVSLYWYRQALGQGPEFLTYFNYEAQQDKSGLPNDRFSAERPEGSISTLTIQRTEQRDSAMYRCASSRDRGGNEQFFGPGTRLTVL.

This clone was seen only a few times. The J gene is TRBJ1-3, the V gene TRBV5-4; weak D call: TRBD1 (5 bases). Germline V gene data show CDR1 as SGHNT and CDR2 as YYREEE (reference sequence). Trimming stripped 4 bases from V and 4 bases from J, with 18 bases between. The CDR3 totals 16 residues. The CDR3, as DNA: TGTGCCAGCAGCGCGGCCGGCAGGGCTTCCGGAAACACCATATATTTT. Protein sequence: CASSAAGRASGNTIYF.

This clone was seen only a few times. V gene TRBV14 combines with J gene TRBJ1-1; D gene unclear. Trimming took 0 bases from V and 1 from J, leaving 3 bases between them. Germline CDR1 and CDR2: SGHDN and FVKESK. The CDR3 consists of 13 residues. As DNA, the CDR3 is TGTGCCAGCAGCCAAGATCAGAACACTGAAGCTTTCTTT. It specifies CASSQDQNTEAFF. The full variable domain, completed using reference TRBV14 and TRBJ1-1, is EAGVTQFPSHSVIEKGQTVTLRCDPISGHDNLYWYRRVMGKEIKFLLHFVKESKQDESGMPNNRFLAERTGGTYSTLKVQPAELEDSGVYFCASSQDQNTEAFFGQGTRLTVV.

This clone was seen a few times. The rearrangement joins TRBV6-5 to TRBJ1-4; D may be TRBD1 (6 bases). Germline CDR1 is MNHEY and CDR2 is SVGAGI. Deletions cut 5 bases from V and 3 bases from J, with 10 bases between. The CDR3 consists of 14 residues. The CDR3 nucleotides are TGTGCCAGCAGTCGCGACAGGCCTAATGAAAAACTGTTTTTT. This encodes CASSRDRPNEKLFF.

This clone was seen a handful of times. This sequence joins TRBV6-5 and TRBJ2-5, with D possibly TRBD2 on 6 matching bases. Trimming left V 0 bases short and J 5 bases short, with 10 bases between. CDR3 size: 14 residues. In germline, CDR1 is MNHEY, CDR2 SVGAGI. CDR3 in amino acids: CASSYSEGRETQYF. CDR3 nucleotide sequence: TGTGCCAGCAGTTACTCGGAGGGGCGGGAGACCCAGTACTTC.

The V and J genes are TRBV5-4 and TRBJ2-7; unclear D gene. The CDR3 extends over 14 amino acids. In germline, CDR1 is SGHNT, CDR2 YYREEE (reference sequence). The V gene lost 0 bases and the J gene lost 3 bases, with 10 bases spanning the gap. CDR3 sequence reads: CASSLDRAVYEQYF. In DNA form, the CDR3 reads TGTGCCAGCAGCTTGGACAGAGCAGTCTACGAGCAGTACTTC. Variable domain in full (rest from reference TRBV5-4 and TRBJ2-7): ETGVTQSPTHLIKTRGQQVTLRCSSQSGHNTVSWYQQALGQGPQFIFQYYREEENGRGNFPPRFSGLQFPNYSSELNVNALELDDSALYLCASSLDRAVYEQYFGPGTRLTVT.

This clone was counted at least ten times. The chain employs TRBV11-2 and TRBJ1-2, with D possibly matching TRBD1 (5 bases). The V end lost 8 bases, the J end lost 6 bases, and 13 bases lay between the germline ends. CDR1 and CDR2 from the germline V gene are SGHAT and FQNNGV. The CDR3 extends over 12 amino acids. CDR3 residues: CASRRGSDGYTF. CDR3 sequence (DNA): TGTGCCAGCCGTCGGGGGAGCGATGGCTACACCTTC.

The sample holds a few counts of this clone. This chain links TRBV2 with TRBJ1-2, with D maybe TRBD1 (5 bases). Per the germline V gene, CDR1 is SNHLY and CDR2 is FYNNEI. CDR3 length equals 15 residues. V was clipped by 0 bases and J by 7 bases, with 15 bases between them. In DNA, the CDR3 is TGTGCCAGCAGTGAAGCGCCCTCAGGGATGGGTGGCTACACCTTC. Residues: CASSEAPSGMGGYTF.

In its sample, this clone was seen a few times. The rearrangement joins TRBV19 to TRBJ1-5, with TRBD1 as a possible D gene (6 bases). CDR1 and CDR2 from the germline V gene are LNHDA and SQIVND (reference sequence). The V gene lost 0 bases and the J gene lost 15 bases, with 18 bases spanning the gap. The CDR3 is made up of 14 amino acids. This CDR3 is CASSIDPDRGPLHF. The CDR3 nucleotides read TGTGCCAGTAGTATAGATCCGGACAGAGGACCGCTGCATTTT.

There are a few counts of this clone. Other DNA sequences of this sample code for an identical CDR3. This rearrangement joins TRBV18 to TRBJ1-1; D ambiguous. The CDR3 covers 13 residues. V was cut by 3 bases and J by 3 bases, with 8 bases left in between. CDR1 and CDR2 (germline): KGHSH, LQKENI. CDR3 residues: CASSPGVDTEAFF. The CDR3 nucleotides read TGTGCCAGCTCACCCGGAGTCGACACTGAAGCTTTCTTT.

This clone was recorded at least ten times. This chain uses TRBV29-1 with TRBJ2-5; D is ambiguous. The CDR3 runs 12 residues. Per germline, CDR1 SQVTM and CDR2 ANQGSEA. Trimming took off 6 bases at V and 2 bases at J, with 10 bases between the two ends. CDR3 sequence: CSVSQSQETQYF. DNA for the CDR3: TGCAGCGTATCACAGTCTCAAGAGACCCAGTACTTC.

This rearrangement joins TRBV2 to TRBJ2-4; D is unclear. Germline V gene data show CDR1 as SNHLY and CDR2 as FYNNEI. Trimming took off 3 bases at V and 4 bases at J, with 7 bases between the two ends. This CDR3 comprises 13 residues. CDR3 bases: TGTGCCAGCAGTGAGCAGAATAAAAACATTCAGTACTTC. Its translation: CASSEQNKNIQYF. Full variable domain (remainder filled in from reference TRBV2 and TRBJ2-4): EPEVTQTPSHQVTQMGQEVILRCVPISNHLYFYWYRQILGQKVEFLVSFYNNEISEKSEIFDDQFSVERPDGSNFTLKIRSTKLEDSAMYFCASSEQNKNIQYFGAGTRLSVL.

The chain couples TRBV2 to TRBJ2-7, with a tentative D call TRBD1 (5 bases). With 8 bases removed from V and 0 bases from J, the gap between germline ends came to 8 bases. The CDR3 totals 12 residues. Germline CDR1 reads SNHLY; CDR2 reads FYNNEI. The CDR3 sequence: CASGASSYEQYF. The CDR3 DNA follows: TGTGCCAGCGGGGCTAGCTCCTACGAGCAGTACTTC. The whole variable domain, remainder taken from reference TRBV2 and TRBJ2-7, is EPEVTQTPSHQVTQMGQEVILRCVPISNHLYFYWYRQILGQKVEFLVSFYNNEISEKSEIFDDQFSVERPDGSNFTLKIRSTKLEDSAMYFCASGASSYEQYFGPGTRLTVT.

The chain couples TRBV11-2 to TRBJ1-4; 8 nucleotides match TRBD1. This CDR3 spans 14 amino acids. Trimming cost V 10 bases and J 8 bases; bases outside gene matches: 12. Germline V gene data show CDR1 as SGHAT and CDR2 as FQNNGV. The CDR3 region has the DNA TGTGCCACCCGGGGGACAGGTGTACGGGAAAAACTGTTTTTT. Its protein product is CATRGTGVREKLFF.

The sample holds a few counts of this clone. The chain joins TRBV7-2 to TRBJ1-6; no clear D. Germline CDR1 is SGHTA and CDR2 is FQGNSA. The V end was cut by 1 base, the J end by 10 bases, with 5 bases between. This CDR3 has 12 amino acids. DNA for the CDR3: TGTGCCAGCAGCTTAGATCTGTCACCCCTCCACTTT. Protein: CASSLDLSPLHF.

This clone was counted a few times. The chain links TRBV19 to TRBJ2-3; D unresolved. The ends were cut back, 6 bases at V and 1 base at J, with 11 bases in the middle. The CDR3 covers 14 residues. CDR1 and CDR2 from the germline V gene are LNHDA and SQIVND (reference sequence). In DNA form, the CDR3 reads TGTGCCAGTAGCCTAATTAGCCGCACAGATACGCAGTATTTT. This gives the protein CASSLISRTDTQYF.

A few counts support this clone. The V gene is TRBV18, the J gene TRBJ2-1; 7 bases fit TRBD2. Germline-derived CDR1 and CDR2 are KGHSH and LQKENI. J lost 0 bases, V lost 2 bases, and 1 base had no gene match. The CDR3 runs to 15 residues. The CDR3 nucleotides read TGTGCCAGCTCACCAGGGGGGGTCTCCTACAATGAGCAGTTCTTC. The encoded protein is CASSPGGVSYNEQFF. The full variable domain, completed using reference TRBV18 and TRBJ2-1, is NAGVMQNPRHLVRRRGQEARLRCSPMKGHSHVYWYRQLPEEGLKFMVYLQKENIIDESGMPKERFSAEFPKEGPSILRIQQVVRGDSAAYFCASSPGGVSYNEQFFGPGTRLTVL.

The V and J genes are TRBV11-2 and TRBJ1-1, with a possible D match to TRBD1 (5 bases). V gave up 5 bases and J gave up 0 bases, with 10 bases separating them. The CDR3 loop spans 14 amino acids. CDR1 and CDR2 (germline): SGHAT, FQNNGV. This CDR3 reads CASSRGVVNTEAFF. The CDR3 region has the DNA TGTGCCAGCAGCCGGGGGGTTGTGAACACTGAAGCTTTCTTT. Together with reference TRBV11-2 and TRBJ1-1, the CDR3 gives the full variable domain: EAGVAQSPRYKIIEKRQSVAFWCNPISGHATLYWYQQILGQGPKLLIQFQNNGVVDDSQLPKDRFSAERLKGVDSTLKIQPAKLEDSAVYLCASSRGVVNTEAFFGQGTRLTVV.

The genes are TRBV29-1 and TRBJ2-1; maybe TRBD2 (6 bases). The CDR3 loop spans 15 amino acids. Germline CDR1 reads SQVTM; CDR2 reads ANQGSEA. The ends were cut back, 6 bases at V and 0 bases at J, with 15 bases in the middle. The CDR3 loop reads CSVSTGGSSYNEQFF. The CDR3 DNA is TGCAGCGTCTCGACTGGGGGGAGCTCCTACAATGAGCAGTTCTTC.